This T cell receptor beta chain is drawn from a study of neoadjuvant anti-PD-1 for oral cavity cancer. Study as a whole: Patients mostly received three to four biweekly nivolumab doses at 3 mg/kg before surgery.

Most PBMC samples had 480 ng input DNA in six replicates. Assay: immunoSEQ multiplex PCR; the TCRdb copy retains only in-frame clones and omits some. The sample holds about 72,000 clones, about 85% seen once. The time point here: after neoadjuvant nivolumab, at surgical resection. Patients were newly diagnosed with stage II-IVA oral cavity squamous cell carcinoma without prior systemic or radiation treatment. No culture or expansion preceded analysis of these blood cells. Germline V gene sequence: CDR1 SGDLS, CDR2 YYNGEE. CDR3 size: 15 residues. Between the trimmed V and J ends, which lost 0 bases and 8 bases, there was a span of 14 bases.

The receptor was isolated from a person between 40 and 80 years old with oral cavity squamous cell carcinoma. Sequenced material: PBMCs, taken after nivolumab (anti-PD-1) treatment. J is TRBJ1-4 and V is TRBV9, with D maybe TRBD1 (6 bases). CDR3 DNA: TGTGCCAGCAGCGTAGCTCCGGGGGGGCAGGAAAAACTGTTTTTT. It encodes CASSVAPGGQEKLFF.